A single sample gave rise to the 24 T cell receptor beta chains below, sequenced in a study of cytomegalovirus exposure and HLA in healthy donors. PCR employed 60 Vbeta and 13 Jbeta primers. The data were produced by immunoSEQ multiplex PCR, yet TCRdb's version contains in-frame clones alone and is incomplete. There are under 300,000 clones in the sample; approximately 90% occur only once, and less than 4.5% lies in the top ten. Sample: PBMCs. These receptors all stem from a man in his forties in good health and CMV-seropositive.

This clone was seen a single time. The V gene is TRBV15, the J gene TRBJ1-4; D is possibly TRBD1 (5 bases). Germline CDR1 reads LNHNV; CDR2 reads YYDKDF (reference sequence). The CDR3 loop spans 14 amino acids. The V and J ends lost 1 base and 4 bases respectively, with 7 bases between them. This CDR3 reads CATSRGQNNEKLFF. As DNA, the CDR3 is TGTGCCACCAGCAGAGGACAGAATAATGAAAAACTGTTTTTT.

This clone was counted once. The chain carries TRBV5-6 and TRBJ2-1, with D tentatively TRBD1 (7 bases). Germline lookup yields CDR1 SGHDT and CDR2 YYEEEE. The CDR3 length is 16 residues. Trimming took 2 bases from V and 0 from J, leaving 12 bases between them. CDR3 region: CASSFVQGGSYNEQFF. CDR3 nucleotides: TGTGCCAGCAGCTTCGTCCAGGGGGGCTCCTACAATGAGCAGTTCTTC.

The chain links TRBV4-3 to TRBJ1-2; D is ambiguous. V was trimmed by 0 bases and J by 4 bases, leaving 12 bases between them. The CDR3 has 15 residues. Germline CDR1 LGHNA, CDR2 YSLEER. CDR3 in DNA: TGCGCCAGCAGCCAAGATGCCCAGGTGCTCTATGGCTACACCTTC. As protein: CASSQDAQVLYGYTF.

The chain combines TRBV5-6 with TRBJ2-5; 7 nucleotides line up with TRBD1. The end of the DNA aligns better with TRBJ2-7, so the J call may be wrong. This CDR3 has 16 amino acids. Germline lookup yields CDR1 SGHDT and CDR2 YYEEEE. This CDR3 reads CASSPGSGQSSYEQYF. CDR3 DNA sequence: TGTGCCAGCAGCCCCGGATCGGGACAGAGCTCCTACGAGCAGTACTTC.

The chain couples TRBV29-1 to TRBJ2-2, with 11 bases fitting TRBD2. There are 18 residues in the CDR3. Losses at the gene ends were 3 bases for V and 0 bases for J; bases not matched to a gene: 9. The germline V gene encodes CDR1 SQVTM and CDR2 ANQGSEA. CDR3 coding DNA: TGCAGCGTTGAGCTAGCGGGAGGAGGCCGCGCGAACACCGGGGAGCTGTTTTTT. Amino acid sequence: CSVELAGGGRANTGELFF.

The chain uses TRBV19 and TRBJ1-2; 7 nucleotides agree with TRBD1. CDR1 and CDR2 from the germline V gene are LNHDA and SQIVND (reference sequence). With 8 bases clipped from V and 0 bases from J, the junction kept 3 bases outside the gene matches. CDR3 length equals 13 residues. The CDR3 is CASGQGANYGYTF. CDR3 in DNA: TGTGCCAGTGGTCAGGGGGCTAACTATGGCTACACCTTC.

To note about this clone: Distinct nucleotide sequences in the sample also encode this CDR3. This chain links TRBV29-1 with TRBJ2-3; TRBD1 agrees at 10 bases. Trimming removed 8 bases from V and 5 bases from J; junction bases left unmatched: 4. From germline, CDR1 is SQVTM and CDR2 ANQGSEA. The CDR3 runs 12 residues. The CDR3 is CSSGQGRDTQYF. Written as DNA, the CDR3 is TGCAGCTCGGGACAGGGGAGAGATACGCAGTATTTT.

This clone has only a few counts. This chain joins TRBV18 and TRBJ1-1, with D maybe TRBD1 (5 bases). Trimming cost V 3 bases and J 3 bases, with 11 bases left between them. CDR1 KGHSH and CDR2 LQKENI come from the germline V gene. The CDR3 totals 14 residues. CDR3 DNA sequence: TGTGCCAGCTCACCTGAGCGGGGCGACACTGAAGCTTTCTTT. Translation gives CASSPERGDTEAFF.

This chain connects TRBV5-5 to TRBJ2-3, with 9 bases aligning to TRBD1. Germline lookup yields CDR1 SGHKS and CDR2 YYEKEE (reference sequence). The CDR3 extends over 19 amino acids. After removal of 0 bases from V and 4 bases from J, the junction contained 15 bases not matched to a gene. In nucleotides, the CDR3 is TGTGCCAGCAGCTTGGTTTTAAGGACAGGGGCCTCCCGGGCAGATACGCAGTATTTT. As protein: CASSLVLRTGASRADTQYF.

Note on this clone: At one end, the junction sequence differs from germline, possibly due to a read error. The V call is TRBV7-7, the J call TRBJ2-5, with D possibly being TRBD1 (6 bases). Germline-derived CDR1 and CDR2 are SSHAT and FNYEAQ (reference sequence). The CDR3 is made up of 13 amino acids. As DNA, the CDR3 is TGTGCTAGCAGCTCCGGACAGAGGGAGACCCAGTACTTC. Translated: CASSSGQRETQYF.

CDR3 DNA sequence: TGTGCCAGCAGCCTCGGGACAGGGGGGGGGCAAGAGACCCAGTACTTC. It codes for CASSLGTGGGQETQYF. The chain recombines TRBV5-4 with TRBJ2-5; 11 nucleotides line up with TRBD1. Per the germline V gene, CDR1 is SGHNT and CDR2 is YYREEE (reference sequence). V lost 4 bases to trimming and J lost 2 bases; unmatched junction nucleotides: 7. The CDR3 contains 16 residues.

The chain combines TRBV4-1 with TRBJ2-6, with a possible D match to TRBD2 (6 bases). Trimming cost V 0 bases and J 0 bases, with 15 bases left between them. The CDR3 runs 19 residues. From germline, CDR1 is MGHRA and CDR2 YSYEKL. CDR3 amino acids: CASSQEEAGKISGANVLTF. The CDR3 nucleotides are TGCGCCAGCAGCCAAGAAGAGGCGGGAAAAATCTCTGGGGCCAACGTCCTGACTTTC.

The chain recombines TRBV28 with TRBJ1-5, with D possibly matching TRBD1 (5 bases). V was pared by 5 bases and J by 5 bases, with 16 bases between. CDR1 and CDR2 from the germline V gene are MDHEN and SYDVKM. The CDR3 sequence is 15 residues long. The CDR3 coding sequence is TGTGCCAGCAGTGGCGGGGCGCTGAATCATCAGCCCCAGCATTTT. It translates to CASSGGALNHQPQHF.

With regard to this clone: Other DNA sequences in the sample encode the same CDR3. The chain is built from TRBV7-3 and TRBJ2-1, with D tentatively TRBD2 (5 bases). This CDR3 has 12 residues. Germline-derived CDR1 and CDR2 are SGHTA and FQGTGA. Trimming pared 2 bases from V and 8 bases from J, leaving 7 bases between. The CDR3 coding sequence is TGTGCCAGCAGCTTATCCGGGGATGAGCAGTTCTTC. Translated: CASSLSGDEQFF.

This chain uses TRBV2 with TRBJ1-1; D call uncertain. The CDR3 covers 14 residues. V dropped 6 bases and J dropped 4 bases, with 15 bases sitting between them. Germline V lookup: CDR1 SNHLY, CDR2 FYNNEI. The CDR3: CASSEERVGTEAFF. CDR3 DNA sequence: TGTGCCAGCAGCGAGGAGCGCGTGGGCACTGAAGCTTTCTTT.

This chain joins TRBV21-1 and TRBJ2-5; TRBD2 is the table's D call and was not checked against the DNA. TRBV21-1 is a pseudogene. The CDR3 is made up of 19 amino acids. The CDR3 is CASSKVFPSTSGVQETQYF. The CDR3 DNA sequence: TGTGCCAGCAGCAAAGTCTTCCCGTCGACTAGCGGGGTCCAAGAGACCCAGTACTTC.

The CDR3 sequence: CASALFGGNGYTF. The CDR3 region has the DNA TGTGCCAGTGCCCTCTTCGGGGGGAATGGCTACACCTTC. The chain employs TRBV7-2 and TRBJ1-2; tentative D call: TRBD1 (5 bases). V was clipped by 9 bases and J by 6 bases, with 17 bases between them. This CDR3 has 13 amino acids. Germline loops: CDR1 SGHTA, CDR2 FQGNSA. Together with reference TRBV7-2 and TRBJ1-2, the CDR3 gives the full variable domain: GAGVSQSPSNKVTEKGKDVELRCDPISGHTALYWYRQSLGQGLEFLIYFQGNSAPDKSGLPSDRFSAERTGGSVSTLTIQRTQQEDSAVYLCASALFGGNGYTFGSGTRLTVV.

The chain links TRBV9 to TRBJ2-4; 7 nucleotides align to TRBD1. The CDR3 is made up of 15 amino acids. After removal of 2 bases from V and 0 bases from J, the junction contained 2 bases not matched to a gene. Per germline, CDR1 SGDLS and CDR2 YYNGEE. This CDR3 is CASSVTGVAKNIQYF. The CDR3 bases are TGTGCCAGCAGCGTTACAGGGGTAGCCAAAAACATTCAGTACTTC.

The chain combines TRBV6-5 with TRBJ2-5, with TRBD2 identical over 10 bases. The germline V gene has CDR1 MNHEY and CDR2 SVGAGI. V shed 0 bases, J shed 4 bases, and the junction held 5 bases outside the gene matches. The CDR3 runs to 16 residues. Here the CDR3 reads CASSYSKREGGETQYF. CDR3 nucleotide sequence: TGTGCCAGCAGTTACTCGAAGCGGGAGGGTGGAGAGACCCAGTACTTC.

This clone was recorded a few times. This chain connects TRBV7-2 to TRBJ2-1; perhaps TRBD2 as D (7 bases). The CDR3 sequence is 16 residues long. CDR1 and CDR2 from the germline V gene are SGHTA and FQGNSA. V lost 4 bases, J lost 1 base, and 14 bases lay in between. CDR3: CASSSPGGLSYNEQFF. The CDR3 coding sequence is TGTGCCAGCAGCTCCCCCGGGGGGCTGTCCTACAATGAGCAGTTCTTC.

This chain joins TRBV4-2 and TRBJ2-7; D remains unclear. This CDR3 has 18 amino acids. CDR1 is LGHNA and CDR2 is YNFKEQ in the germline V gene. Trimming took 1 base from V and 0 from J, leaving 19 bases between them. The CDR3 DNA follows: TGTGCCAGCAGCCAAGGGGCAGGTAATCACCTTCTCTCCTACGAGCAGTACTTC. The encoded protein is CASSQGAGNHLLSYEQYF.

As regards this clone: A junction boundary mismatches the germline segment, possibly from a read error. The chain carries TRBV7-9 and TRBJ2-5, with TRBD2 matching 13 bases. The CDR3 extends over 15 amino acids. CDR1 and CDR2 from the germline V gene are SEHNR and FQNEAQ (reference sequence). DNA of the CDR3: TGTTCCAGCAGCTTAGTTGGGACTAGCGGGAAGACCCAGTACTTC. Its translation is CSSSLVGTSGKTQYF.

The chain employs TRBV5-1 and TRBJ2-7; 14 bases line up with TRBD2. This CDR3 contains 16 residues. From germline, CDR1 is SGHRS and CDR2 YFSETQ. V trimming: 1 base; J trimming: 7 bases; junction bases outside the gene matches: 7. Here the CDR3 DNA reads TGCGCCAGCAGCTTGACGGGGACTAGCGGGAGATATGAGCAGTACTTC. This sequence encodes CASSLTGTSGRYEQYF. The full variable domain, rest sourced from reference TRBV5-1 and TRBJ2-7, is KAGVTQTPRYLIKTRGQQVTLSCSPISGHRSVSWYQQTPGQGLQFLFEYFSETQRNKGNFPGRFSGRQFSNSRSEMNVSTLELGDSALYLCASSLTGTSGRYEQYFGPGTRLTVT.

The chain carries TRBV21-1 and TRBJ2-5; TRBD2, as called in the table, went unchecked against the DNA. TRBV21-1 is flagged as a pseudogene. The CDR3 totals 18 residues. This chain's CDR3 is CASSPYPRTSGSSETQYF. CDR3 nucleotide sequence: TGTGCCAGCAGCCCATACCCCCGGACTAGCGGGAGTAGCGAGACCCAGTACTTC.